Shown below are 29 T cell receptor beta chains from a single sample sequenced in a study of control samples from healthy donors and cancer patients (dated by TCRdb to 2020 to 2021). The library was made by the immunoSEQ multiplex PCR assay. Held by TCRdb, this immuneACCESS table contains in-frame sequences only and omits some clones. Under half of the omission traces to an unresolved V gene where checked; the cause of the rest is unknown. The sample table shows approximately 94,000 clones, and roughly nine tenths are seen once. Over 0.85% of the sample comes from the top ten. Sequenced material: blood. Receptors were obtained from a woman in her 30s in good health.

Details on this clone: Within the sample, other DNA sequences also encode this same CDR3. The rearrangement uses TRBV5-1 and TRBJ2-5, with TRBD2 matching over 12 bases. This CDR3 spans 17 amino acids. V shed 0 bases and J 1 base; nucleotides not matched to a gene: 4. Germline values: CDR1 SGHRS, CDR2 YFSETQ. CDR3 loop: CASSLALAGGPQETQYF. CDR3 DNA: TGCGCCAGCAGCTTGGCCCTAGCGGGAGGGCCCCAAGAGACCCAGTACTTC. Drawing the rest from reference TRBV5-1 and TRBJ2-5, the complete variable domain is KAGVTQTPRYLIKTRGQQVTLSCSPISGHRSVSWYQQTPGQGLQFLFEYFSETQRNKGNFPGRFSGRQFSNSRSEMNVSTLELGDSALYLCASSLALAGGPQETQYFGPGTRLLVL.

The rearrangement joins TRBV30 to TRBJ2-3; tentatively, D is TRBD1 (6 bases). Trimming shortened V by 1 base and J by 1 base, and 9 bases separated the two germline ends. Germline assignment: CDR1 GTSNPN and CDR2 SVGIG (reference sequence). The CDR3 contains 14 residues. Here the CDR3 reads CAWSGAGGTDTQYF. As DNA, the CDR3 is TGTGCCTGGAGTGGGGCAGGGGGCACAGATACGCAGTATTTT.

The rearrangement uses TRBV4-1 and TRBJ1-5; 8 bases match TRBD1. V shed 4 bases, J shed 6 bases, and the junction held 8 bases outside the gene matches. The germline V gene encodes CDR1 MGHRA and CDR2 YSYEKL. The CDR3 contains 15 residues. The CDR3 is CASSRFQGAIQPQHF. The CDR3 DNA sequence: TGCGCCAGCAGCCGCTTCCAGGGGGCGATTCAGCCCCAGCATTTT.

The chain recombines TRBV18 with TRBJ1-1; possibly TRBD1 for D (5 bases). This CDR3 is 12 amino acids long. The ends were cut back, 3 bases at V and 6 bases at J, with 8 bases in the middle. Germline CDR1 KGHSH, CDR2 LQKENI. CDR3 DNA: TGTGCCAGCTCACCCTCGGGGCCTGAAGCTTTCTTT. Amino acids: CASSPSGPEAFF.

The chain combines TRBV3-1 (or the pseudogene TRBV3-2) with TRBJ1-5; unclear D gene. Germline-derived CDR1 and CDR2 are LGHDT and YNNKEL (reference sequence). Trimming pared 1 base from V and 3 bases from J, leaving 10 bases between. The length of the CDR3 is 15 residues. For the CDR3, the DNA is TGTGCCAGCAGCCAAGGGGTACAGAACAATCAGCCCCAGCATTTT. Protein product: CASSQGVQNNQPQHF.

Here the CDR3 DNA reads TGTGCCACCCGGGGGCGGGGGGCCAGTGAAGCTTTCTTT. It specifies CATRGRGASEAFF. This rearrangement joins TRBV11-2 to TRBJ1-1; tentatively, D is TRBD1 (6 bases). V was clipped by 10 bases and J by 7 bases, with 19 bases between them. The CDR3 loop spans 13 amino acids. In germline, CDR1 is SGHAT, CDR2 FQNNGV.

V gene TRBV5-1 combines with J gene TRBJ2-1; 10 bases align to TRBD2. Germline V gene data show CDR1 as SGHRS and CDR2 as YFSETQ. The length of the CDR3 is 16 residues. V dropped 4 bases and J dropped 2; count of bases not matched to a gene: 6. The CDR3 is CASSALAGGTYNEQFF. The CDR3 DNA reads TGCGCCAGCAGCGCCTTAGCGGGGGGCACCTACAATGAGCAGTTCTTC.

The V gene is TRBV20-1, the J gene TRBJ2-1; no clear D. Germline V CDR1 and CDR2: DFQATT, SNEGSKA (reference sequence). This CDR3 is built from 11 residues. V was cut by 3 bases and J by 12 bases, with 12 bases left in between. CDR3 sequence (DNA): TGCAGTGCTAGTTCCAGAGTCTGGCAGTTCTTC. Its translation is CSASSRVWQFF.

J is TRBJ2-7 and V is TRBV19; 7 positions match TRBD2. J lost 6 bases, V lost 4 bases, and 9 bases had no gene match. The CDR3 loop spans 14 amino acids. Germline assignment: CDR1 LNHDA and CDR2 SQIVND (reference sequence). CDR3 sequence (DNA): TGTGCCAGTAGTACCCCGGGGGGACGGGCCGAGCAGTACTTC. The encoded protein is CASSTPGGRAEQYF.

In this sample, this clone turned up once. V and J are TRBV25-1 and TRBJ1-4; D gene uncertain. Per the germline V gene, CDR1 is MGHDK and CDR2 is SYGVNS. The V and J ends lost 0 bases and 11 bases respectively, with 13 bases between them. The CDR3 spans 14 residues. The CDR3 coding sequence is TGTGCCAGCAGTGAATATGGGGAAGGACGGAAACTGTTTTTT. Amino acid sequence: CASSEYGEGRKLFF.

This chain connects TRBV7-2 to TRBJ2-2; D is undetermined. The CDR3 spans 13 residues. The V gene's germline CDR1 is SGHTA and CDR2 FQGNSA. Trimming cost V 6 bases and J 5 bases, with 10 bases left between them. CDR3 DNA: TGTGCCAGCAGAACCAACCCAACCGGGGAGCTGTTTTTT. Residues: CASRTNPTGELFF.

The V call is TRBV6-6, the J call TRBJ2-3; TRBD1 matches at 9 bases. V shed 4 bases and J 4 bases; nucleotides not matched to a gene: 6. CDR1 MNHNY and CDR2 SVGAGI come from the germline V gene (reference sequence). The CDR3 consists of 15 residues. CDR3 sequence reads: CASSSPGQGSDTQYF. The CDR3 DNA follows: TGTGCCAGCAGTTCCCCGGGACAGGGATCAGATACGCAGTATTTT.

The chain employs TRBV7-9 and TRBJ1-4; maybe TRBD1 (6 bases). CDR1 SEHNR and CDR2 FQNEAQ come from the germline V gene (reference sequence). CDR3 length: 16 amino acids. V was clipped by 6 bases and J by 5 bases, with 19 bases between them. In DNA form, the CDR3 reads TGTGCCAGCAGAGACGCGGCGTGGGGGGCGAATGAAAAACTGTTTTTT. Residues: CASRDAAWGANEKLFF.

This chain links TRBV10-3 with TRBJ1-1; no clear D. Looked up from germline, CDR1 is ENHRY and CDR2 is SYGVKD. V lost 0 bases to trimming and J lost 1 base, with 6 bases between them. This CDR3 contains 14 residues. CDR3 loop: CAISESIGNTEAFF. Written as DNA, the CDR3 is TGTGCCATCAGTGAGTCGATCGGGAACACTGAAGCTTTCTTT.

The V call is TRBV5-1, the J call TRBJ2-7; D is perhaps TRBD2 (6 bases). Germline lookup yields CDR1 SGHRS and CDR2 YFSETQ. The CDR3 has 15 residues. The V end was cut by 4 bases, the J end by 4 bases, with 18 bases between. The CDR3 loop is CASSPVPGSGYEQYF. The CDR3 bases are TGCGCCAGCAGCCCCGTGCCCGGGAGTGGATACGAGCAGTACTTC.

The chain uses TRBV29-1 and TRBJ1-2, with D perhaps matching TRBD1 (5 bases). V was clipped by 0 bases and J by 3 bases, with 11 bases between them. Germline V lookup: CDR1 SQVTM, CDR2 ANQGSEA. The CDR3 runs 14 residues. The CDR3 region has the DNA TGCAGCGTTGAAGACCGGGGGGAGGACTATGGCTACACCTTC. This gives the protein CSVEDRGEDYGYTF.

The chain is built from TRBV3-1 (or the pseudogene TRBV3-2) and TRBJ1-1; D possibly corresponds to TRBD1 (5 bases). The CDR3 is 11 amino acids. Germline-derived CDR1 and CDR2 are LGHDT and YNNKEL (reference sequence). Deletions cut 6 bases from V and 5 bases from J, with 7 bases between. CDR3 sequence (DNA): TGTGCCAGCAGTCGGGGGACTGAAGCTTTCTTT. Its protein product is CASSRGTEAFF.

The CDR3 is CASSTQPADTQYF. The CDR3 nucleotides read TGTGCCAGCAGCACCCAGCCCGCAGATACGCAGTATTTT. J is TRBJ2-3 and V is TRBV11-2; D is undetermined. The CDR3 has 13 amino acids. V gave up 5 bases and J gave up 4 bases, with 10 bases separating them. Germline CDR1 reads SGHAT; CDR2 reads FQNNGV.

This clone showed up just once. The chain has TRBV7-9 and TRBJ1-1; possible D gene TRBD1, 5 bases. Germline assignment: CDR1 SEHNR and CDR2 FQNEAQ (reference sequence). The ends were cut back, 7 bases at V and 1 base at J, with 16 bases in the middle. This CDR3 region has 15 residues. The CDR3 is CASKSRDSTNTEAFF. CDR3 DNA: TGTGCCAGCAAATCCCGCGACAGTACGAACACTGAAGCTTTCTTT.

This clone appeared once. The chain employs TRBV18 and TRBJ2-3; 7 bases are a match to TRBD1. V shed 4 bases and J 4 bases; nucleotides not matched to a gene: 8. Looked up from germline, CDR1 is KGHSH and CDR2 is LQKENI. The CDR3 extends over 15 amino acids. CDR3 residues: CASSLTGANADTQYF. The CDR3 coding sequence is TGTGCCAGCTCACTTACAGGGGCTAACGCAGATACGCAGTATTTT.

The chain combines TRBV11-3 with TRBJ2-1; 8 bases agree with TRBD2. The CDR3 extends over 17 amino acids. The junction had 11 bases not matched to a gene; V was cut back by 0 bases and J by 7 bases. Germline CDR1 SGHNT, CDR2 YENEEA. This CDR3 reads CASSLDSILAGVNEQFF. In DNA form, the CDR3 reads TGTGCCAGCAGCTTAGATTCGATCCTAGCGGGCGTTAATGAGCAGTTCTTC.

This clone was detected only once. The chain couples TRBV4-1 to TRBJ2-7; D not certain. V was cut by 0 bases and J by 3 bases, with 18 bases left in between. The CDR3 is made up of 17 amino acids. Germline V lookup: CDR1 MGHRA, CDR2 YSYEKL. The CDR3 sequence: CASSQEVRTSAYYEQYF. CDR3 nucleotide sequence: TGCGCCAGCAGCCAAGAGGTGAGAACCTCCGCATACTACGAGCAGTACTTC.

The rearrangement links TRBV20-1 to TRBJ2-7; unclear D gene. Trimming stripped 3 bases from V and 2 bases from J, with 5 bases between. The V gene's germline CDR1 is DFQATT and CDR2 SNEGSKA (reference sequence). The CDR3 loop spans 11 amino acids. The chain's CDR3 is CSASRAYEQYF. CDR3 nucleotide sequence: TGCAGTGCTAGCCGGGCCTACGAGCAGTACTTC.

This clone appeared once. The chain is built from TRBV9 and TRBJ1-6, with a tentative D call TRBD1 (5 bases). Germline V gives CDR1 SGDLS, CDR2 YYNGEE. The CDR3 is 16 residues long. The germline V and J ends were trimmed by 0 bases and 7 bases, with 14 bases remaining between them. This chain's CDR3 is CASSVGGNRGNSPLHF. The CDR3 DNA reads as TGTGCCAGCAGCGTAGGGGGGAACCGGGGAAATTCACCCCTCCACTTT.

The chain joins TRBV28 to TRBJ1-2; D is uncertain. With 9 bases removed from V and 1 base from J, the gap between germline ends came to 15 bases. This CDR3 comprises 14 residues. Looked up from germline, CDR1 is MDHEN and CDR2 is SYDVKM. DNA for the CDR3: TGTGCCAGTAGAGGGTCCGGCCTTAACTATGGCTACACCTTC. Translation: CASRGSGLNYGYTF.

This sequence joins TRBV19 and TRBJ1-1; 8 bases match TRBD1. From germline, CDR1 is LNHDA and CDR2 SQIVND (reference sequence). This CDR3 spans 15 amino acids. J lost 1 base, V lost 5 bases, and 6 bases had no gene match. CDR3: CASSLKTGANTEAFF. The DNA for the CDR3 is TGTGCCAGTAGTCTAAAGACAGGGGCGAACACTGAAGCTTTCTTT.

The gene calls are TRBV3-1 (or the pseudogene TRBV3-2) and TRBJ2-3, with unresolved D. CDR3 length equals 18 residues. The V end lost 0 bases, the J end lost 2 bases, and 18 bases lay between the germline ends. CDR1 is LGHDT, CDR2 YNNKEL, per germline (reference sequence). CDR3 protein: CASSQESPDTDVTDTQYF. The CDR3 coding sequence is TGTGCCAGCAGCCAAGAATCACCAGATACAGATGTCACAGATACGCAGTATTTT.

The gene calls are TRBV18 and TRBJ1-2, with TRBD1 matching over 7 bases. CDR3 length equals 16 residues. Germline CDR1 is KGHSH and CDR2 is LQKENI. V gave up 0 bases and J gave up 0 bases; unmatched junction bases: 4. The CDR3 here is CASSPPGQLSNYGYTF. DNA for the CDR3: TGTGCCAGCTCACCACCGGGACAGCTATCTAACTATGGCTACACCTTC.

The gene calls are TRBV25-1 and TRBJ2-7; the match to TRBD1 covers 8 bases. Germline V gene data show CDR1 as MGHDK and CDR2 as SYGVNS. V dropped 6 bases and J dropped 7; count of bases not matched to a gene: 11. The CDR3 covers 14 residues. The CDR3 is CASSYGQGEWEQYF. The CDR3 nucleotides read TGTGCCAGCAGCTACGGACAGGGTGAGTGGGAGCAGTACTTC.